This T cell receptor (beta chain) was sequenced for a study of shared clonotypes between healthy human individuals. Regarding the study as a whole: Only blood samples were collected, and tissue repertoires likely differ. Clonotype sharing across donors was expected to vary with sequencing depth.

CDR3 size: 14 residues. CDR1 and CDR2 (germline): SNHLY, FYNNEI. V lost 6 bases and J lost 1; bases outside the gene matches: 5. TCRdb's copy holds only in-frame clones and misses some; the assay was immunoSEQ multiplex PCR. The sample records around 440,000 clones, roughly three quarters being singletons. Each sample came from a Caucasian adult donor living in Nashville, Tennessee. Notes on this clone: Antigen unknown.

This clonotype originated in a woman aged 40 to 55 in good health. Some clones in this sample may be carry-over from other donors' samples. Sample: PBMCs. The chain combines TRBV2 with TRBJ1-1, with TRBD1 matching 7 bases. CDR3 sequence (DNA): TGTGCCAGCAGGACAGGGTTGGAGAACACTGAAGCTTTCTTT. This sequence encodes CASRTGLENTEAFF.